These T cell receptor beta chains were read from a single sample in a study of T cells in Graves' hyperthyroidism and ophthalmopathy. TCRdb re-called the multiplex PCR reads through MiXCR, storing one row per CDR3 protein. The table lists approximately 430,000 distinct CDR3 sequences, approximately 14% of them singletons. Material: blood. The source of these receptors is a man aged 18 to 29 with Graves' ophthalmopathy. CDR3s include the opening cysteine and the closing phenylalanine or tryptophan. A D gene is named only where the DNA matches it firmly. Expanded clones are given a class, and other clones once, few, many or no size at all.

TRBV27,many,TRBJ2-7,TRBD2,CASSLSPSGGARQYF,TGTGCCAGCAGTTTATCCCCTAGCGGGGGGGCTCGGCAGTACTTC
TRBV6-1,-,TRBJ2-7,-,CASSRGKSYEQYF,TGTGCCAGCAGCCGCGGGAAATCCTACGAGCAGTACTTC
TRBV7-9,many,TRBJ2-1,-,CASSSTGPYNEQFF,TGTGCCAGCAGCTCTACGGGGCCCTACAATGAGCAGTTCTTC
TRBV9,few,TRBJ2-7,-,CASSVDGISYEQYF,TGTGCCAGCAGCGTAGACGGGATATCCTACGAGCAGTACTTC
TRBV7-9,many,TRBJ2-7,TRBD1,CASSHTSGQASAYYEQYF,TGTGCCAGCAGCCATACCAGTGGACAGGCCTCGGCCTACTACGAGCAGTACTTC
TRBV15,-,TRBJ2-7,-,CATSRDPGDSYEQYF,TGTGCCACCAGCAGAGATCCCGGAGACTCCTACGAGCAGTACTTC
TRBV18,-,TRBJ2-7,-,CASSPVGLGSSYEQYF,TGTGCCAGCTCACCGGTCGGGTTGGGGAGCTCCTACGAGCAGTACTTC
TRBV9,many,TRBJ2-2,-,CASSAVGTPNTGELFF,TGTGCCAGCAGCGCCGTTGGGACACCTAACACCGGGGAGCTGTTTTTT
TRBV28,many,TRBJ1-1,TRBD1,CASSLYVTGVSTEAFF,TGTGCCAGCAGTTTGTACGTGACAGGGGTTAGCACTGAAGCTTTCTTT
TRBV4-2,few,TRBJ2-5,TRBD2,CASSQSPLGTSGGAYQETQYF,TGTGCCAGCAGCCAGTCACCCCTCGGGACTAGCGGGGGGGCGTACCAAGAGACCCAGTACTTC
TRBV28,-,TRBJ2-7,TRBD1,CASSSGGQGVPYEQYF,TGTGCCAGCAGCTCAGGGGGACAGGGAGTTCCCTACGAGCAGTACTTC
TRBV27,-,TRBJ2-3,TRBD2,CASSLYPKRGGTDTQYF,TGTGCCAGCAGTTTATACCCTAAGCGGGGAGGCACAGATACGCAGTATTTT
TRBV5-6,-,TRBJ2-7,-,CASSGLRGALDEQYF,TGTGCCAGCAGCGGGCTCCGGGGGGCGCTTGACGAGCAGTACTTC
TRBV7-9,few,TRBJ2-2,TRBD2,CASSSGLAGGTNTGELFF,TGTGCCAGCAGCTCGGGACTAGCGGGAGGAACAAACACCGGGGAGCTGTTTTTT
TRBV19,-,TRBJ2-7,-,CASSTGTFDQYF,TGTGCCAGTAGTACAGGGACGTTCGATCAGTACTTC
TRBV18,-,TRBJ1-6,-,CASSPHLTEESPLHF,TGTGCCAGCTCACCACATCTCACAGAAGAATCACCCCTCCACTTT
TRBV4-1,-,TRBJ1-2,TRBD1,CASSQDPGTGSSGYTF,TGCGCCAGCAGCCAAGACCCCGGGACAGGGAGTTCGGGCTACACCTTC
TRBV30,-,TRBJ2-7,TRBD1,CAWSGGQGSDEQYF,TGTGCCTGGAGTGGGGGACAGGGGTCCGACGAGCAGTACTTC
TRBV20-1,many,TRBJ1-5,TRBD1,CSARGTGGIYQPQHF,TGCAGTGCTAGGGGGACAGGGGGGATCTATCAGCCCCAGCATTTT
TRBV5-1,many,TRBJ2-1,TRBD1,CASTLRTGAYNEQFF,TGCGCCAGCACCCTGAGGACAGGGGCCTACAATGAGCAGTTCTTC
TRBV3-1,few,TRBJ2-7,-,CASSQGSPGGHEQYF,TGTGCCAGCAGCCAAGGATCGCCTGGAGGTCACGAGCAGTACTTC
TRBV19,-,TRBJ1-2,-,CASSMEDYYGYTF,TGTGCCAGTAGTATGGAGGACTATTATGGCTATACCTTC
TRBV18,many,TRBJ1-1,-,CASSPLGRGGDEAFF,TGTGCCAGCTCCCCCCTAGGCAGGGGAGGAGATGAAGCTTTCTTT
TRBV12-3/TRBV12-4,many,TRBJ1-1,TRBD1,CASSRGQVEAFF,TGTGCCAGCAGCCGAGGACAGGTTGAAGCTTTCTTT
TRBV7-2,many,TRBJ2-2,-,CASRIERRAGELFF,TGTGCCAGCAGAATAGAGCGCAGAGCGGGGGAGCTGTTTTTT
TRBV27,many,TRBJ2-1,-,CASSIGSHRELNNEQFF,TGTGCCAGCAGCATAGGAAGTCACAGGGAATTGAACAATGAGCAGTTCTTC
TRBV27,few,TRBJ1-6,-,CASSLSRGDSPLHF,TGTGCCAGCAGTTTAAGCAGGGGTGATTCACCCCTCCACTTT
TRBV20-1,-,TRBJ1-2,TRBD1,CSASRQGTADYGYTF,TGCAGTGCTTCCCGACAGGGAACCGCGGACTATGGCTACACCTTC
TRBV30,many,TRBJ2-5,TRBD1,CAWSVSPKDRARETQYF,TGTGCCTGGAGTGTGTCCCCAAAAGACAGGGCGAGGGAGACCCAGTACTTC